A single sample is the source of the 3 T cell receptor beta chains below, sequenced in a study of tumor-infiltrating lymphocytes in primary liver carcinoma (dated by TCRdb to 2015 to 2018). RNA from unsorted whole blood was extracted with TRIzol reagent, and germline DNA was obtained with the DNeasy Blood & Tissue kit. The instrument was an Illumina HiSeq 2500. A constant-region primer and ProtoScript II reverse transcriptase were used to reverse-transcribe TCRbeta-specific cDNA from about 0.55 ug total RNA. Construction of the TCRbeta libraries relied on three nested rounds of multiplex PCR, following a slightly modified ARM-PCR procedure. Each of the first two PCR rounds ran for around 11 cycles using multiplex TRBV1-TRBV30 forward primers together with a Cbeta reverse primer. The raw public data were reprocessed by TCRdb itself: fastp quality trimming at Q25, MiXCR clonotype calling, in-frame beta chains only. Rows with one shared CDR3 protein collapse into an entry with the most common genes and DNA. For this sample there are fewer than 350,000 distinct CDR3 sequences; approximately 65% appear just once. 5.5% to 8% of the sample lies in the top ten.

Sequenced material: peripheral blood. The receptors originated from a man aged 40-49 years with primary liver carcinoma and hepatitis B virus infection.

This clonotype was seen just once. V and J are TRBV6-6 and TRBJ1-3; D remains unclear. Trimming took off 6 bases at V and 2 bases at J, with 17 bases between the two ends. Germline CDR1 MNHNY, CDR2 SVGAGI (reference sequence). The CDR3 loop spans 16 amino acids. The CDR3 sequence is CASSRTTGSTGNTIYF. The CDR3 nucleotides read TGTGCCAGCAGCAGAACAACTGGGAGCACTGGAAACACCATATATTTT.

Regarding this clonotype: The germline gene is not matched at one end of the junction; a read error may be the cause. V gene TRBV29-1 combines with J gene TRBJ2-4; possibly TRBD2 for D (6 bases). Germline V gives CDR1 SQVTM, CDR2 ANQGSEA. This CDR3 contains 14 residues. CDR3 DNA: TGCGGCGTAGCCGGACTACTAGCCAAAAACATTCAGTACTTC. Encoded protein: CGVAGLLAKNIQYF.

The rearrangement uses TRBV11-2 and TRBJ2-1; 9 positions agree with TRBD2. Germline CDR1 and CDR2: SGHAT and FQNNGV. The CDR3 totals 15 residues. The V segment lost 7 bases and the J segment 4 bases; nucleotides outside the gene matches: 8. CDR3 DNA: TGTGCCAGCAATATAGCGGGAGCGACTTACAATGAGCAGTTCTTC. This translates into CASNIAGATYNEQFF.